This is a list of T cell receptor beta chains from one sample in a study of CD8+ T cells in alopecia areata. The protocol was immunoSEQ multiplex PCR, while the TCRdb copy is restricted to in-frame clones and leaves out a portion. The table has fewer than 25,000 clones, 50% to 75% seen once. Specimen: skin, collected at week 4, from a patient treated with tofacitinib. The receptors were sampled from a human donor with alopecia areata. Both conserved end residues are part of each CDR3. The D gene is left open where the match is weak. Clone size is stated in some rows and not others, as once, few, many or a class when expanded.

>TRBJ2-7|-|TRBV11-2|-
TGTGCCAGCAGCTTATTTCCCGGGGCCTCCTACGAGCAGTACTTC
CASSLFPGASYEQYF
>TRBJ2-7|-|TRBV30|-
TGTGCCTGGAGTGCTCAGGGGCCCTACGAGCAGTACTTC
CAWSAQGPYEQYF
>TRBJ1-2|-|TRBV6-5|-
TGTGCCAGCAGGCCTCCTCAGTATGGCTACACCTTC
CASRPPQYGYTF
>TRBJ1-5|-|TRBV7-2|few
TGTGCCAGCAGCGCCGGGACGGCCAATCAGCCCCAGCATTTT
CASSAGTANQPQHF
>TRBJ1-5|TRBD1|TRBV23-1|-
TGCGCCAGCAGTCAGCCCACGACAGGGGAGTGGCAGCCCCAGCATTTT
CASSQPTTGEWQPQHF
>TRBJ1-1|-|TRBV18|-
TGTGCCAGCTCGTACACGGGGTTTGGGAACACTGAAGCTTTCTTT
CASSYTGFGNTEAFF
>TRBJ1-2|TRBD1|TRBV18|few
TGTGCCAGCTCACCACCCCAGGGGGGAAGCTACACCTTC
CASSPPQGGSYTF
>TRBJ2-5|TRBD1|TRBV11-2|few
TGTGCCAGCAGCTTGGCTGACAGGGTGGCAGAGACCCAGTACTTC
CASSLADRVAETQYF
>TRBJ2-1|-|TRBV7-9|-
TGTGCCAGCAGCGGGATCGGGACACCCCGCTACAATGAGCAGTTCTTC
CASSGIGTPRYNEQFF
>TRBJ2-1|-|TRBV9|-
TGTGCCAGCAGCGTAGGGCAGGGGTCCTACAATGAGCAGTTCTTC
CASSVGQGSYNEQFF
>TRBJ2-1|TRBD2|TRBV4-1|few
TGCGCCAGCAGCCAAGGGCTTCTAGCGGGGGGTAAGGGCAATGAGCAGTTCTTC
CASSQGLLAGGKGNEQFF
>TRBJ2-7|TRBD2|TRBV11-2|medium-sized
TGTGCCAGCAGCCTCGGACTAGCGGGGGCCTTCGCCTACGAGCAGTACTTC
CASSLGLAGAFAYEQYF
>TRBJ1-4|TRBD1|TRBV5-1|-
TGCGCCAGCAGCTTGGATGGGACAGAAGATGAGAAACTGTTTTTT
CASSLDGTEDEKLFF
>TRBJ2-1|-|TRBV6-1|few
TGTGCCAGCAGTGAAGCGGGACAAGCCTACAATGAGCAGTTCTTC
CASSEAGQAYNEQFF
>TRBJ2-7|-|TRBV7-2|-
TGCGCCAGCAGCGAGCACGGCTACGAGCAGTACTTC
CASSEHGYEQYF
>TRBJ1-1|-|TRBV7-3|few
TGTGCCAGCAGCTCGCAGGGTAGTGGCACTGAAGCTTTCTTT
CASSSQGSGTEAFF
>TRBJ2-5|-|TRBV4-3|few
TGCGCCAGCAGCCCATTCGGCCCCCCGGGGACCCAGTACTTC
CASSPFGPPGTQYF
>TRBJ2-2|-|TRBV7-2|-
TGTGCCAGCAGCTTAGGGGCAGGGCTGAACACCGGGGAGCTGTTTTTT
CASSLGAGLNTGELFF
>TRBJ2-7|TRBD1|TRBV10-3|-
TGTGCCATCAGGCAGGGGGATACTGCCTACGAGCAGTACTTC
CAIRQGDTAYEQYF
>TRBJ2-3|TRBD2|TRBV27|-
TGTGCCAGCAGCGCGGGGGGGCCTTCAGATACGCAGTATTTT
CASSAGGPSDTQYF
>TRBJ2-1|-|TRBV9|-
TGTGCCAGCAGCGTAGACCACATAGCCCATAGTTCCTACAATGAGCAGTTCTTC
CASSVDHIAHSSYNEQFF
>TRBJ1-6|-|TRBV4-1|few
TGCGCCAGCAGCCAGTGGACGGGAAATTCACCCCTCCACTTT
CASSQWTGNSPLHF
>TRBJ2-7|-|TRBV7-9|-
TGTGCCAGCAGCCATGAGAACAGCCCCTACGAGCAGTACTTC
CASSHENSPYEQYF
>TRBJ1-2|-|TRBV6-5|-
TGTGCCAGCAGCGTTACTCGCTACACCTTC
CASSVTRYTF
>TRBJ2-5|TRBD2|TRBV5-4|-
TGTGCCAGCAGCTACGTGGGACTAGCGGGGGGTCAAGAGACCCAGTACTTC
CASSYVGLAGGQETQYF
>TRBJ2-7|TRBD2|TRBV5-4|-
TGTGCCAGCAGCTTGGTGACGGGGGGGTTATCCGAGCAGTACTTC
CASSLVTGGLSEQYF
>TRBJ2-3|TRBD1|TRBV5-1|-
TGCGCCAGCAGCTTGATCCGGGACAGCTTGACAGATACGCAGTATTTT
CASSLIRDSLTDTQYF
>TRBJ2-7|-|TRBV7-6|-
TGTGCCAGCAGCTACGCAGGATCCTACGAGCAGTACTTC
CASSYAGSYEQYF
>TRBJ2-6|-|TRBV11-2|few
TGTGCCAGCAGGTCTCCTAAGGGGACGCGAGGGGCCAACGTCCTGACTTTC
CASRSPKGTRGANVLTF
>TRBJ2-7|-|TRBV6-5|once
TGTGCCAGCAGCCTCGCGCCAGGGAGGGAGCAGTACTTC
CASSLAPGREQYF
>TRBJ1-1|-|TRBV7-2|-
TGTGCCAGCAGCTTCGTCAGGAACACTGAAGCTTTCTTT
CASSFVRNTEAFF
>TRBJ2-5|TRBD2|TRBV4-1|-
TGTGCCAGCAGCCAGGTTATAGCGGGGCACCAAGAGACCCAGTACTTC
CASSQVIAGHQETQYF
>TRBJ2-5|TRBD1|TRBV5-4|-
TGTGCCAGCAGAACGGGACAGGGGCCTATACAAGAGACCCAGTACTTC
CASRTGQGPIQETQYF
>TRBJ2-1|-|TRBV7-4|-
TGTGCCAGCAGCCCACCCCCGGGGACAATCAGCTCCTACAATGAGCAGTTCTTC
CASSPPPGTISSYNEQFF
>TRBJ1-1|-|TRBV15|-
TGTGCCACCAGCACCGGACCCGAGAACACTGAAGCTTTCTTT
CATSTGPENTEAFF
>TRBJ2-7|TRBD2|TRBV29-1|-
TGCAGCGTTGAACGGGGAGGGACCTACGAGCAGTACTTC
CSVERGGTYEQYF
>TRBJ1-2|TRBD1|TRBV23-1|-
TGCGCCAGCAGTCGCCTCCACAGGGGCGCTAACTATGGCTACACCTTC
CASSRLHRGANYGYTF
>TRBJ2-7|-|TRBV7-9|-
TGTGCCAGCAGCTTAGCACAGGGATACGAGCAGTACTTC
CASSLAQGYEQYF
>TRBJ1-5|-|TRBV27|-
TGTGCCAGCAGTTCGACAGCTAGCAATCAGCCCCAGCATTTT
CASSSTASNQPQHF
>TRBJ1-2|-|TRBV7-9|once
TGTGCCAGCAGCTTGCCGGGAAATAACTATGGCTACACCTTC
CASSLPGNNYGYTF
>TRBJ2-7|TRBD2|TRBV5-8|medium-sized
TGTGCCAGCAGCTACATAGCGGGGGGAGTCTACGAGCAGTACTTC
CASSYIAGGVYEQYF
>TRBJ1-2|-|TRBV11-2|-
TGTGCCAGCAGCCCTTCGGGGAAGTATGGCTACACCTTC
CASSPSGKYGYTF
>TRBJ2-1|TRBD2|TRBV10-2|-
TGCGCCAGCACGGGGGGGGGCCCCTACAATGAGCAGTTCTTC
CASTGGGPYNEQFF
>TRBJ1-2|-|TRBV2|-
TGTGCCAGCACCACCGGAGGGGAGGGTTATGGCTACACCTTC
CASTTGGEGYGYTF
>TRBJ2-7|-|TRBV7-3|-
TGTGCCAGCAGCCGCGGGTCGGTGGGTAACGAGCAGTACTTC
CASSRGSVGNEQYF
>TRBJ1-1|TRBD1|TRBV13|-
TGTGCCAGCACCCGTACCCAGGGGGGAGCTTTCTTT
CASTRTQGGAFF
>TRBJ2-4|TRBD2|TRBV7-2|-
TGTGCCAGCAGCTTGCCCGGGACTACCCGCAAAGGCATTCAGTACTTC
CASSLPGTTRKGIQYF
>TRBJ2-2|TRBD1|TRBV6-5|large
TGTGCCAGCAGACTTGACAGGGCCCGAGGTGGGCTGTTTTTT
CASRLDRARGGLFF
>TRBJ2-3|-|TRBV2|-
TGTGCCAGCAGTGACTTGGACAGTTCTAGCACAGATACGCAGTATTTT
CASSDLDSSSTDTQYF
>TRBJ2-3|-|TRBV5-1|-
TGCGCCAGCAGCTTGGAGGGCACCAGCACAGATACGCAGTATTTT
CASSLEGTSTDTQYF
>TRBJ2-4|-|TRBV7-9|-
TGTGCCAGCAGTTTATTCAGGGATAGAGACATTCAGTACTTC
CASSLFRDRDIQYF
>TRBJ2-3|TRBD2|TRBV6-6|few
TGTGCCAGCAGTCGGACTAGCGGGGTCACAGATACGCAGTATTTT
CASSRTSGVTDTQYF
>TRBJ2-1|TRBD1|TRBV28|-
TGTGCCAGCAGTTTATGGACAGGGTTTAGCAATGAGCAGTTCTTC
CASSLWTGFSNEQFF
>TRBJ2-2|-|TRBV6-1|few
TGTGCCAGCAGTGAAGTAGTTGGACCGCCGAACACCGGGGAGCTGTTTTTT
CASSEVVGPPNTGELFF
>TRBJ2-7|TRBD1|TRBV5-1|-
TGCGCCAGCAGCCTCGACAGGGGGCGAACCTACGAGCAGTACTTC
CASSLDRGRTYEQYF
>TRBJ2-1|TRBD2|TRBV5-4|once
TGTGCCAGCAGCCAAGCTACTAGCGGGGACAATGAGCAGTTCTTC
CASSQATSGDNEQFF
>TRBJ2-1|-|TRBV6-5|-
TGTGCCAGCAGCCCACCAGGGGGGTACAATGAGCAGTTCTTC
CASSPPGGYNEQFF
>TRBJ1-2|-|TRBV2|-
TGTGCCAGCAGTGAAGAGGGGATCGCCTATGGCTACACCTTC
CASSEEGIAYGYTF
>TRBJ1-6|-|TRBV29-1|-
TGCAGCGTTGCCGCTACTGAGCCGAATTCACCCCTCCACTTT
CSVAATEPNSPLHF
>TRBJ2-5|TRBD1|TRBV6-1|-
TGTGCCAGCAGTGCGACCCGTCTGGGCAGGGGGCAAGAGACCCAGTACTTC
CASSATRLGRGQETQYF